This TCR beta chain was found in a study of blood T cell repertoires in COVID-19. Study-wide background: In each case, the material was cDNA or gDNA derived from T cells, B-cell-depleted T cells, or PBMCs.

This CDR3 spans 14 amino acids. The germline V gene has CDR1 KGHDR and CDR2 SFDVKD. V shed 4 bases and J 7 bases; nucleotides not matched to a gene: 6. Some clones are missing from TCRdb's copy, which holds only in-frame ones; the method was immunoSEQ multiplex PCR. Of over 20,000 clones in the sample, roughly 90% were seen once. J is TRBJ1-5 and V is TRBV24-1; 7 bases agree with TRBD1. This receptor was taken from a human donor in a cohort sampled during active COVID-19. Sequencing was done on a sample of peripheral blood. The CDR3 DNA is TGTGCCACCAGTGACCCATCGACAGGGCAGCCCCAGCATTTT. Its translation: CATSDPSTGQPQHF.